A selection of T cell receptor beta chains follows, all from one sample in a study of blood T cell repertoires in COVID-19. Sequencing was performed with immunoSEQ multiplex PCR; in TCRdb, only in-frame clones are kept and a portion is missing. The sample gives some 270,000 clones, 80% to 85% of which show up once; 15% to 18% is in the top ten. The sequenced sample was peripheral blood. The receptors were gathered from a person aged 70 to 79 with COVID-19, enrolled during active disease. Both conserved end residues are part of each CDR3. The order of the fields is V gene, clone size, D gene, J gene, CDR3 protein, CDR3 DNA. The D gene is left open where the match is weak. The listing skips clone size in some rows; elsewhere it reads once, few, many or a size class.

V: TRBV3-1/TRBV3-2; size: .; D: .; J: TRBJ1-1; CDR3: CASSQVRDTEAFF; DNA: TGTGCCAGCAGCCAAGTCAGGGACACTGAAGCTTTCTTT
V: TRBV5-6; size: .; D: TRBD1; J: TRBJ1-5; CDR3: CASSLGTGANQPQHF; DNA: TGTGCCAGCAGCCTCGGGACAGGGGCCAATCAGCCCCAGCATTTT
V: TRBV7-6; size: .; D: TRBD1; J: TRBJ2-5; CDR3: CASGEGQGKQETQYF; DNA: TGTGCCAGCGGCGAGGGACAGGGGAAACAAGAGACCCAGTACTTC
V: TRBV6-1; size: .; D: .; J: TRBJ2-2; CDR3: CASSEAFTFGELFF; DNA: TGTGCCAGCAGTGAAGCGTTCACATTCGGGGAGCTGTTTTTT
V: TRBV18; size: once; D: TRBD2; J: TRBJ2-3; CDR3: CASSVRLATDTQYF; DNA: TGTGCCAGCTCGGTCCGACTAGCAACAGATACGCAGTATTTT
V: TRBV30; size: .; D: TRBD1; J: TRBJ1-1; CDR3: CACIRPGQGASEAFF; DNA: TGTGCCTGCATCCGCCCGGGACAGGGGGCTTCTGAAGCTTTCTTT
V: TRBV10-1; size: .; D: TRBD1; J: TRBJ1-2; CDR3: CASTLFLPGQGRGGYTF; DNA: TGCGCCAGCACCCTCTTCCTCCCGGGACAGGGAAGGGGTGGCTACACCTTC
V: TRBV5-4; size: .; D: .; J: TRBJ2-5; CDR3: CASSLARGETQYF; DNA: TGTGCCAGCAGCTTAGCTAGGGGAGAGACCCAGTACTTC
V: TRBV28; size: .; D: .; J: TRBJ2-7; CDR3: CASSLMDWGLEQYF; DNA: TGTGCCAGCAGTTTAATGGACTGGGGGCTCGAGCAGTACTTC
V: TRBV5-5; size: .; D: .; J: TRBJ2-1; CDR3: CASSLVGANEQFF; DNA: TGTGCCAGCAGCTTGGTCGGAGCCAATGAGCAGTTCTTC
V: TRBV11-3; size: .; D: .; J: TRBJ2-5; CDR3: CASSSHLEKETQYF; DNA: TGTGCCAGCAGCTCCCATCTAGAGAAAGAGACCCAGTACTTC
V: TRBV23-1; size: .; D: TRBD1; J: TRBJ1-3; CDR3: CASSPPSGTEANTIYF; DNA: TGCGCCAGCTCTCCCCCCTCAGGGACAGAAGCAAACACCATATATTTT
V: TRBV3-1/TRBV3-2; size: .; D: .; J: TRBJ1-4; CDR3: CASSQQIQRATNEKLFF; DNA: TGTGCCAGCAGCCAACAGATCCAGAGGGCAACTAATGAAAAACTGTTTTTT
V: TRBV9; size: .; D: .; J: TRBJ1-4; CDR3: CASSRSWGANEKLFF; DNA: TGTGCCAGCAGCCGTAGTTGGGGGGCTAATGAAAAACTGTTTTTT
V: TRBV6-4; size: few; D: .; J: TRBJ2-3; CDR3: CASSDSVAHTDTQYF; DNA: TGTGCCAGCAGTGACTCGGTAGCTCACACAGATACGCAGTATTTT
V: TRBV4-1; size: .; D: .; J: TRBJ1-2; CDR3: CASSQLAGRNYGYTF; DNA: TGCGCCAGCAGCCAATTGGCTGGTCGTAACTATGGCTACACCTTC
V: TRBV5-1; size: .; D: .; J: TRBJ2-7; CDR3: CASSLGSSSYEQYF; DNA: TGCGCCAGCAGCTTGGGCTCGAGCTCCTACGAGCAGTACTTC
V: TRBV6-6; size: once; D: TRBD2; J: TRBJ2-7; CDR3: CANSWALGRVPGEQYF; DNA: TGTGCCAACAGTTGGGCACTTGGGAGGGTCCCGGGGGAGCAGTACTTC
V: TRBV28; size: once; D: .; J: TRBJ2-4; CDR3: CASSFRVAKNIQYF; DNA: TGTGCCAGCAGTTTCCGAGTAGCCAAAAACATTCAGTACTTC
V: TRBV6-1; size: once; D: TRBD1; J: TRBJ2-7; CDR3: CASSERGGSYEQYF; DNA: TGTGCCAGCAGTGAGAGAGGGGGCTCTTACGAGCAGTACTTC
V: TRBV24-1; size: .; D: TRBD1; J: TRBJ2-7; CDR3: CATSATGNGYEQYF; DNA: TGTGCCACCAGTGCGACAGGGAACGGGTACGAGCAGTACTTC
V: TRBV9; size: .; D: .; J: TRBJ1-1; CDR3: CASSVGDKMVGTAFF; DNA: TGTGCCAGCAGCGTAGGGGACAAAATGGTGGGAACGGCTTTCTTT
V: TRBV18; size: .; D: .; J: TRBJ1-6; CDR3: CASSPGQGNSPLHF; DNA: TGTGCCAGCTCACCAGGCCAGGGAAATTCACCCCTCCACTTT
V: TRBV7-8; size: .; D: .; J: TRBJ1-1; CDR3: CASSLAGAGVAEAFF; DNA: TGTGCCAGCAGCTTAGCAGGCGCGGGGGTCGCTGAAGCTTTCTTT
V: TRBV9; size: .; D: TRBD1; J: TRBJ1-2; CDR3: CASSPVPGGGGYTF; DNA: TGTGCCAGCAGCCCCGTCCCAGGGGGCGGTGGCTACACCTTC
V: TRBV27; size: .; D: TRBD1; J: TRBJ1-2; CDR3: CASSLRSTGTNYGYTF; DNA: TGTGCCAGCAGTTTACGCTCGACAGGGACTAACTATGGCTACACCTTC
V: TRBV6-5; size: once; D: .; J: TRBJ1-1; CDR3: CASSPLGRGNTEAFF; DNA: TGTGCCAGCAGTCCCCTGGGCAGGGGGAACACTGAAGCTTTCTTT
V: TRBV6-2/TRBV6-3; size: .; D: .; J: TRBJ1-3; CDR3: CASSYPRLGRKTSGNTIYF; DNA: TGTGCCAGCAGTTACCCCCGACTTGGCAGAAAGACTTCTGGAAACACCATATATTTT
V: TRBV5-1; size: once; D: TRBD2; J: TRBJ2-7; CDR3: CASSLDGRGDNEQYF; DNA: TGCGCCAGCAGCTTGGACGGACGGGGGGATAACGAGCAGTACTTC
V: TRBV6-2/TRBV6-3; size: .; D: .; J: TRBJ1-1; CDR3: CASSYWKGPEAFF; DNA: TGTGCCAGCAGTTACTGGAAGGGGCCTGAAGCTTTCTTT